This TCR beta chain was recorded in a study of blood T cell repertoires in COVID-19. Study details: Samples representing acute and convalescent COVID-19 were sourced from the United States, Italy and Spain.

This table comes from immunoSEQ multiplex PCR, and its TCRdb copy is limited to in-frame clones, with some not included. This sample has around 50,000 clones, with more than 90% found just once. The J segment lost 2 bases and the V segment lost 1 base, leaving 2 bases of the junction unmatched. This CDR3 comprises 15 residues. The germline CDR1 and CDR2 sequences are SGHAT and FQNNGV. This chain connects TRBV11-2 to TRBJ2-5, with 9 bases matching TRBD2. Sequenced input: peripheral blood. The source is a man between 65 and 79 years old with active COVID-19. The CDR3, as DNA: TGTGCCAGCAGCTTAGCTAGCGGGGTTCAAGAGACCCAGTACTTC. As protein: CASSLASGVQETQYF.